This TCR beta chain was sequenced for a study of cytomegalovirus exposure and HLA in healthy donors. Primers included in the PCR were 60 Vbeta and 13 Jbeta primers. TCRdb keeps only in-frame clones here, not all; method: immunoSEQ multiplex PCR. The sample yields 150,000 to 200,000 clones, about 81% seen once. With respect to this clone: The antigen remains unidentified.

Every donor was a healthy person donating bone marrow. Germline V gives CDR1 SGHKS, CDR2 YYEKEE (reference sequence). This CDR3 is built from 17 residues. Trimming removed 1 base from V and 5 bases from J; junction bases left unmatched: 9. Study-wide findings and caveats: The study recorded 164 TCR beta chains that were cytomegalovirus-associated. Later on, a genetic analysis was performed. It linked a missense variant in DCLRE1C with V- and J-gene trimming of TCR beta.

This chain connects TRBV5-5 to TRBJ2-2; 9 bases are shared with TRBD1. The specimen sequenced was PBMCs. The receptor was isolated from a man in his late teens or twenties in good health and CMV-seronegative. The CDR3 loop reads CASSLRTRDRDTGELFF. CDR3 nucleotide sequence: TGTGCCAGCAGCTTGAGGACCCGGGACAGGGATACCGGGGAGCTGTTTTTT.